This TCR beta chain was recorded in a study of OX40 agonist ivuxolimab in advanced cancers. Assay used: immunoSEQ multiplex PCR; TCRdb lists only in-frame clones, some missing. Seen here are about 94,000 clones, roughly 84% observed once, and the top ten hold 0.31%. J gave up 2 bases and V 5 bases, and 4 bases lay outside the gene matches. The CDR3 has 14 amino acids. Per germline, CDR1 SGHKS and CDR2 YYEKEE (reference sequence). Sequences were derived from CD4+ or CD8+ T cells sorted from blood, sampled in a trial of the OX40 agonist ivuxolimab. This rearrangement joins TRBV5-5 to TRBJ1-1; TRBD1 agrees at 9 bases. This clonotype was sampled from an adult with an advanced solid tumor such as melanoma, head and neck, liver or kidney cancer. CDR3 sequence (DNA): TGTGCCAGCAGTTCGACAGGGGGAAACACTGAAGCTTTCTTT. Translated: CASSSTGGNTEAFF.